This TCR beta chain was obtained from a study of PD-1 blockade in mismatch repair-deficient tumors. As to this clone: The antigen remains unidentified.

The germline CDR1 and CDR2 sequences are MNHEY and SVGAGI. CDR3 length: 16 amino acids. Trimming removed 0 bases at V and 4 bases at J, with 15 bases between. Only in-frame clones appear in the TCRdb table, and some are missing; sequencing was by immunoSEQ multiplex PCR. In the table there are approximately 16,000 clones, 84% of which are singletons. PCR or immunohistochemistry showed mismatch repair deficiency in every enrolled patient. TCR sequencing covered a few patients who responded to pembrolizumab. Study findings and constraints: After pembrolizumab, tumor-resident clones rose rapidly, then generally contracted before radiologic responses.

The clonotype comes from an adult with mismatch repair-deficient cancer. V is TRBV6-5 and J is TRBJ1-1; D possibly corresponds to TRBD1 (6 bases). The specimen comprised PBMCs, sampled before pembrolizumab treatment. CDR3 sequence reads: CASSYSPTGWGTEAFF. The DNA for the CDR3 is TGTGCCAGCAGTTACTCTCCAACAGGGTGGGGCACTGAAGCTTTCTTT.